This T cell receptor (beta chain) was obtained from a study of regulatory T cells in long-lasting Graves disease. Study conclusions and caveats: Newly diagnosed disease favored TRBV20-1 and TRBJ2-1 over persistent disease.

This clonotype came up many times. The target antigen is unknown. For TCR beta, libraries came from iRepertoire HTBI primers and Arm-PCR of CDR3 regions. TCRdb itself ran the multiplex PCR reads through MiXCR, one entry per CDR3 protein. The table shows approximately 560,000 distinct CDR3 sequences, with approximately 16% occurring only once. This sample's time point: newly diagnosed GD, antithyroid drugs for less than 3 months. RNA from PBMCs was the source of the TCR library. The CDR3 contains 11 residues. Trimming removed 6 bases at V and 11 bases at J, with 13 bases between. This sample also belongs to another study, concerning T cells in Graves' hyperthyroidism and ophthalmopathy. From that study: Every diagnosis used clinical symptoms, serum thyroxine and TRAb, thyroid ultrasound and orbital computed tomography. Within blood appeared most thyroid clonotypes that had expanded above 0.001.

The input for sequencing was peripheral blood mononuclear cells (PBMCs), taken at new diagnosis, from a patient treated with antithyroid drugs. This TCR was recovered from a man between 18 and 35 years old with Graves disease. V and J are TRBV12-3 or TRBV12-4 and TRBJ1-1; maybe TRBD1 (6 bases). The CDR3 DNA sequence: TGTGCCAGCAGCCGGACAGTAGGGGCTTTCTTT. This translates into CASSRTVGAFF.